The clone carrying this T cell receptor beta chain has more than one count but fewer than ten. These data belong to a study of T-cell reconstitution after alpha-beta-depleted transplantation in children. The library targeted TCRbeta and was prepared with unique molecular identifiers. MiXCR, run by TCRdb on the PCR reads, gives a single entry per CDR3 protein. The sample carries about 830,000 distinct CDR3 sequences, less than 20% recorded once. The CDR3 has 12 amino acids. Germline lookup yields CDR1 SGHAT and CDR2 FQNNGV. Trimming removed 1 base from V and 7 bases from J, with 7 bases in between. This TCR was recovered from a male patient between 10 and 17 years old who had a stem cell transplant for acute lymphoblastic leukemia, so the T cells may come from the graft donor. The chain couples TRBV11-2 to TRBJ1-1, with D hard to call. Here the sequenced sample was PBMCs, mostly from graft donor cells, taken 360 days after TCRalphabeta/CD19-depleted stem cell transplant. CDR3 loop: CASSLGALEAFF. The DNA for the CDR3 is TGTGCCAGCAGCTTAGGAGCGCTTGAAGCTTTCTTT.